The rows below give T cell receptor beta chains drawn from one sample of a study of human T cells and chemical hapten exposure. One entry per CDR3 protein, called by TCRdb with MiXCR from the RACE reads. Altogether 95,000 to 150,000 distinct CDR3 sequences are present, around 11% being singletons, with the ten largest covering approximately 2.5%. This specimen was whole blood, taken in connection with sensitization to the hapten diphenylcyclopropenone (DPC). These receptors were obtained from a woman aged 45-65 years with alopecia areata. Some clones in this sample may be carry-over from other donors' samples. The CDR3 runs from the conserved cysteine through the conserved F or W. D genes are given only for firm matches. Clone size is given for some rows only: seen once, a few or many times, or a class if the clone is expanded.

size: -
D: -
J: TRBJ1-2
V: TRBV7-8
CDR3: CASSLSEGTYGYTF
DNA: TGTGCCAGCAGCCTATCGGAGGGGACCTATGGCTACACCTTC

size: many
D: -
J: TRBJ2-7
V: TRBV3-1
CDR3: CASSQSQAGPEQYF
DNA: TGTGCCAGCAGCCAATCCCAAGCGGGTCCGGAGCAGTACTTC

size: -
D: -
J: TRBJ1-1
V: TRBV3-1
CDR3: CASSQNGGDTEAFF
DNA: TGTGCCAGCAGCCAAAATGGGGGAGACACTGAAGCTTTCTTT

size: many
D: -
J: TRBJ2-7
V: TRBV29-1
CDR3: CSVVSATPYEQYF
DNA: TGCAGCGTTGTGAGCGCAACCCCCTACGAGCAGTACTTC

size: -
D: TRBD1
J: TRBJ2-5
V: TRBV12-3/TRBV12-4
CDR3: CASSITGTGRETQYF
DNA: TGTGCCAGCAGTATCACCGGGACAGGGAGAGAGACCCAGTACTTC

size: many
D: TRBD1
J: TRBJ1-2
V: TRBV20-1
CDR3: CSARDGPQTGAGYTF
DNA: TGCAGTGCTAGAGATGGTCCCCAGACAGGGGCTGGCTACACCTTC

size: few
D: TRBD2
J: TRBJ2-7
V: TRBV12-3/TRBV12-4
CDR3: CASAASGTYEQYF
DNA: TGTGCCAGCGCGGCTAGCGGGACCTACGAGCAGTACTTC

size: few
D: TRBD1
J: TRBJ1-5
V: TRBV7-2
CDR3: CASSLGQGKNQPQHF
DNA: TGTGCCAGCAGCTTAGGACAGGGGAAAAATCAGCCCCAGCATTTT

size: many
D: TRBD1
J: TRBJ1-5
V: TRBV29-1
CDR3: CSARTGSNQPQHF
DNA: TGCAGCGCCCGGACAGGGTCCAATCAGCCCCAGCATTTT

size: -
D: -
J: TRBJ2-7
V: TRBV20-1
CDR3: CSASVGAEQYF
DNA: TGCAGTGCTAGTGTTGGAGCCGAGCAGTACTTC

size: -
D: -
J: TRBJ1-5
V: TRBV12-3/TRBV12-4
CDR3: CASSPGRSQPQHF
DNA: TGTGCCAGCAGTCCGGGGCGCAGTCAGCCCCAGCATTTT

size: -
D: TRBD2
J: TRBJ2-3
V: TRBV12-3/TRBV12-4
CDR3: CASSVSGGGADTQYF
DNA: TGTGCCAGCAGCGTTAGCGGGGGAGGGGCAGATACGCAGTATTTT

size: few
D: -
J: TRBJ2-5
V: TRBV9
CDR3: CASSVDSRAWETQYF
DNA: TGTGCCAGCAGCGTAGATTCCAGGGCATGGGAGACCCAGTACTTC

size: -
D: TRBD1
J: TRBJ1-2
V: TRBV7-9
CDR3: CASSLTGTDGYTF
DNA: TGTGCCAGCAGCTTGACAGGGACGGATGGCTACACCTTC

size: few
D: -
J: TRBJ2-5
V: TRBV4-1
CDR3: CASSLGDRDQETQYF
DNA: TGCGCCAGCAGCCTTGGGGACCGAGACCAAGAGACCCAGTACTTC

size: -
D: TRBD1
J: TRBJ1-2
V: TRBV7-2
CDR3: CASSFRQGGSGYTF
DNA: TGTGCCAGCAGCTTTAGACAGGGAGGAAGCGGCTACACCTTC

size: -
D: -
J: TRBJ1-5
V: TRBV7-2
CDR3: CASSRTAGNQPQHF
DNA: TGTGCCAGCAGTCGGACGGCCGGCAATCAGCCCCAGCATTTT

size: many
D: -
J: TRBJ1-5
V: TRBV12-3/TRBV12-4
CDR3: CASSAHTRAQHF
DNA: TGTGCCAGCAGTGCCCATACCAGGGCCCAGCATTTT

size: few
D: -
J: TRBJ1-1
V: TRBV9
CDR3: CASSVDGDTEAFF
DNA: TGTGCCAGCAGCGTCGACGGAGACACTGAAGCTTTCTTT

size: many
D: -
J: TRBJ2-2
V: TRBV24-1
CDR3: CATSRLDGELFF
DNA: TGTGCCACCAGCCGTTTAGACGGGGAGCTGTTTTTT

size: few
D: -
J: TRBJ2-7
V: TRBV21-1
CDR3: CASSKGTVTYEQYF
DNA: TGTGCCAGCAGCAAAGGTACCGTTACCTACGAGCAGTACTTC

size: few
D: -
J: TRBJ2-3
V: TRBV10-3
CDR3: CAIDDRTDTQYF
DNA: TGTGCCATCGACGACCGCACAGATACGCAGTATTTT

size: few
D: -
J: TRBJ2-7
V: TRBV2
CDR3: CASSEPRGSYEQYF
DNA: TGTGCCAGCAGTGAGCCCAGGGGCTCCTACGAGCAGTACTTC

size: -
D: -
J: TRBJ1-5
V: TRBV3-1
CDR3: CASSQGDTSQPQHF
DNA: TGTGCCAGCAGCCAAGGGGACACCAGCCAGCCCCAGCATTTT

size: -
D: TRBD2
J: TRBJ2-1
V: TRBV2
CDR3: CASKRGANNEQFF
DNA: TGTGCCAGCAAGCGGGGGGCTAACAATGAGCAGTTCTTC

size: many
D: -
J: TRBJ2-6
V: TRBV6-5
CDR3: CASSYSVGTARGANVLTF
DNA: TGTGCCAGCAGTTACTCCGTCGGTACCGCGAGAGGGGCCAACGTCCTGACTTTC

size: -
D: -
J: TRBJ1-1
V: TRBV3-1
CDR3: CASSQETGLGRGTEAFF
DNA: TGTGCCAGCAGCCAAGAAACGGGCTTAGGCAGGGGCACTGAAGCTTTCTTT

size: many
D: -
J: TRBJ1-1
V: TRBV25-1
CDR3: CASTPRGTNTEAFF
DNA: TGTGCCAGCACACCCCGCGGAACCAACACTGAAGCTTTCTTT

size: -
D: -
J: TRBJ2-3
V: TRBV6-5
CDR3: CASSLRGSTDTQYF
DNA: TGTGCCAGCAGTCTACGGGGGAGCACAGATACGCAGTATTTT